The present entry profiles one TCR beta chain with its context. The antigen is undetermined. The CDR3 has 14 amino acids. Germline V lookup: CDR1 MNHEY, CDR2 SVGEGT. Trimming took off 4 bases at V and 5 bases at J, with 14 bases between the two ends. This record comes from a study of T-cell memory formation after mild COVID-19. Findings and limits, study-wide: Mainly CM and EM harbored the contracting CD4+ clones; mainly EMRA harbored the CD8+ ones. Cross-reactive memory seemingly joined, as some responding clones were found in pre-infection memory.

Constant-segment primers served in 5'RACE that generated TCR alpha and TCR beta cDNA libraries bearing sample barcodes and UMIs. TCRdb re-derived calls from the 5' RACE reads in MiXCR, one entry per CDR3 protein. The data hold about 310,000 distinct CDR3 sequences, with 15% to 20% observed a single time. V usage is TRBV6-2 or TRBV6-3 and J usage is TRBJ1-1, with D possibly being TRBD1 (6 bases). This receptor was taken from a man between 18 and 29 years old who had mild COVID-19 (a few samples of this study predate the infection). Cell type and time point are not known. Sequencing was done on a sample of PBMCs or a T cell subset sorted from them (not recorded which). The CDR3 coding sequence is TGTGCCAGCAGTTCTATTTTGCAGGGGACTGAAGCTTTCTTT. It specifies CASSSILQGTEAFF.